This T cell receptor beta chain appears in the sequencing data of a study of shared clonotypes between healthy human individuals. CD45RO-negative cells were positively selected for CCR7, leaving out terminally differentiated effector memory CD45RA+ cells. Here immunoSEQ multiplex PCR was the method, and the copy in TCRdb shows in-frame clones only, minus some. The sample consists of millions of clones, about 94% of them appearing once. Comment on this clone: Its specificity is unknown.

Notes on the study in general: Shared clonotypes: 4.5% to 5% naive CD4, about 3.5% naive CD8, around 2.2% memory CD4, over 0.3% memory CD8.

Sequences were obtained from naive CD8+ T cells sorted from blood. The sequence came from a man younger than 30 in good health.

The CDR3 is CASSYFPGDETQYF. The CDR3 DNA is TGTGCCAGCAGTTACTTCCCAGGGGACGAGACCCAGTACTTC. V and J are TRBV6-5 and TRBJ2-5, with a weak D call TRBD1 (6 bases). The V gene's germline CDR1 is MNHEY and CDR2 SVGAGI. The V and J ends lost 1 base and 5 bases respectively, with 11 bases between them. This CDR3 has 14 residues.